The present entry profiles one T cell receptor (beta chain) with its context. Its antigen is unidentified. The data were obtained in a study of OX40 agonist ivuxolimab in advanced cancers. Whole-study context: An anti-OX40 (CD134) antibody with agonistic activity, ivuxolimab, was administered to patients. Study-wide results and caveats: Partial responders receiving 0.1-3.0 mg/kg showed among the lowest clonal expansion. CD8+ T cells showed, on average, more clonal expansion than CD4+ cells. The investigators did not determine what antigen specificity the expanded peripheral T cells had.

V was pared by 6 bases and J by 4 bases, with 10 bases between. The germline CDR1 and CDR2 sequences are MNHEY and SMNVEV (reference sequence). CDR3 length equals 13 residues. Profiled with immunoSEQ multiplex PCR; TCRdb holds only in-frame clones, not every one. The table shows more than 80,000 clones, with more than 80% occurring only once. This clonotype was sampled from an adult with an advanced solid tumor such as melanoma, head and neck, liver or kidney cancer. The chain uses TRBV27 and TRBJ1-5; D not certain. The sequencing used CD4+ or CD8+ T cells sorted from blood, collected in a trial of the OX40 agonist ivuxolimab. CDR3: CASSLTVNQPQHF. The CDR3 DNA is TGTGCCAGCAGCCTTACAGTGAATCAGCCCCAGCATTTT.